The sequence of this TCR beta chain was determined in a study of blood T cell repertoires in COVID-19. Original handling: Estimates of nucleated cell counts were drawn from the amplification of reference gene primers. Profiled with immunoSEQ multiplex PCR; TCRdb holds only in-frame clones, not every one. That table furnishes V, J and clone size, whereas the DNA furnished D and trimming. The sample carries approximately 100,000 clones, about 87% recorded once. V gave up 6 bases and J gave up 8 bases, with 13 bases separating them. The CDR3 covers 12 residues. Germline CDR1 reads MDHEN; CDR2 reads SYDVKM.

The sample was peripheral blood. The sequence was obtained from a woman between 45 and 60 years old with acute or convalescent COVID-19. This sequence joins TRBV28 and TRBJ1-2; tentative D call: TRBD1 (6 bases). CDR3 loop: CASSSQGHGYTF. The CDR3 bases are TGTGCCAGCAGCTCACAGGGCCACGGCTACACCTTC.